This is a list of T cell receptor beta chains from one sample in a study of blood T cell repertoires in COVID-19. Data came from immunoSEQ multiplex PCR; TCRdb stores just in-frame clones and leaves some out. The sample contains 250,000 to 400,000 clones, around nine tenths of which appear only once. The specimen was PBMCs or T cells enriched from blood (not recorded which). The receptors originated from a man aged 55-75 years who had recovered from COVID-19. CDR3s include the opening cysteine and the closing phenylalanine or tryptophan. A D gene is named only where the DNA matches it firmly. Clone sizes are given selectively: once, few, many, or a class where the clone is expanded.

cdr3_nt cdr3_aa v_call d_call cdr3_length j_call clone_size
TGCAGCGTTTATCCGGACACCTGGACTGAAGCTTTCTTT CSVYPDTWTEAFF TRBV29-1 . 13 TRBJ1-1 once
TGTGCCAGCAGCTTAGATCAGCGGAGGGGCCTCACAGATACGCAGTATTTT CASSLDQRRGLTDTQYF TRBV11-2 . 17 TRBJ2-3 .
TGTGCCAGCAGCAAGTCAGGGGCCGGCTCCTACAATGAGCAGTTCTTC CASSKSGAGSYNEQFF TRBV7-3 . 16 TRBJ2-1 .
TGCAGCGTCGGGAAAGCTTTCAATGAGCAGTTCTTC CSVGKAFNEQFF TRBV29-1 . 12 TRBJ2-1 .
TGTGCCAGCAGCCAAGACAGGGGAGCGCACAATGAGCAGTTCTTC CASSQDRGAHNEQFF TRBV6-5 TRBD1 15 TRBJ2-1 .
TGTGCCAGCAGCTTGGTAGGACAGGGGAACACTGAAGCTTTCTTT CASSLVGQGNTEAFF TRBV5-4 TRBD1 15 TRBJ1-1 once
TGCGCCAGCAGCTTTGGACAGGGTCGGGAGTACGAGCAGTACTTC CASSFGQGREYEQYF TRBV5-1 TRBD1 15 TRBJ2-7 few
TGCGCCAGCAGCTTGGCTAGCGGGGGGGCCCGTTTTGGCACAGATACGCAGTATTTT CASSLASGGARFGTDTQYF TRBV5-1 TRBD2 19 TRBJ2-3 .
TGTGCTAGTGGTTTGGCGTCCGGACAGGGAGGTTCACCCCTCCACTTT CASGLASGQGGSPLHF TRBV12-5 TRBD1 16 TRBJ1-6 .
TGCGCCAGCAGTGCCGTAGCCCCGCCCGGCACCGGGGAGCTGTTTTTT CASSAVAPPGTGELFF TRBV10-2 . 16 TRBJ2-2 .
TGTGCCTCCCAAGGGGCGGCAGCGAGCACAGATACGCAGTATTTT CASQGAAASTDTQYF TRBV10-3 . 15 TRBJ2-3 .
TGTGCCAGCAGCTTAGATGAGCGTTCCTACAATGAGCAGTTCTTC CASSLDERSYNEQFF TRBV11-2 . 15 TRBJ2-1 .
TGTGCCAGCAGAAAAATCGGGGGGAAGACCCAGTACTTC CASRKIGGKTQYF TRBV7-2 TRBD2 13 TRBJ2-5 .
TGTGCCACCAGTGAACAGGGGAGTGAGACCCAGTACTTC CATSEQGSETQYF TRBV24-1 TRBD1 13 TRBJ2-5 .
TGTGCCTGGAGTGCCCAGTATAGCACAGATACGCAGTATTTT CAWSAQYSTDTQYF TRBV30 . 14 TRBJ2-3 once
TGCGCCAGCAGCTTCCTTTCCGGGGACAATGAGCAGTTCTTC CASSFLSGDNEQFF TRBV4-1 . 14 TRBJ2-1 few
TGTGCCAGCAGCCCGAGACTAGCGGGTCTAACAGATACGCAGTATTTT CASSPRLAGLTDTQYF TRBV7-2 TRBD2 16 TRBJ2-3 .
TGTGCCAGCAGTTCTCGGGGGGGTAGTGAAAAACTGTTTTTT CASSSRGGSEKLFF TRBV27 . 14 TRBJ1-4 .
TGCGCCAGCAGCGCAACGGGACAGACTAACTATGGCTACACCTTC CASSATGQTNYGYTF TRBV5-1 TRBD1 15 TRBJ1-2 .
TGTGCCAGCAAGCCGGGGGTAAACACTGAAGCTTTCTTT CASKPGVNTEAFF TRBV2 . 13 TRBJ1-1 .
TGTGCCAGCAGCAGACCCGGCGGGGCAGGGAATGAGCAGTTCTTC CASSRPGGAGNEQFF TRBV6-6 . 15 TRBJ2-1 .
TGTGCCAGCAGTTATAGGGACAGAGCTAACTATGGCTACACCTTC CASSYRDRANYGYTF TRBV6-5 TRBD1 15 TRBJ1-2 .
TGTGCCTGGAGTGTCCTCCGGGGGGTTACAGATACGCAGTATTTT CAWSVLRGVTDTQYF TRBV30 TRBD2 15 TRBJ2-3 .
TGTGCCAGCAGTGATTCCCGCGGCCCCTCGCGAGCTGAAGCTTTCTTT CASSDSRGPSRAEAFF TRBV6-1 . 16 TRBJ1-1 .
TGTGCCAGCAGTTATACAGGGGGGAATTCACCCCTCCACTTT CASSYTGGNSPLHF TRBV6-5 TRBD1 14 TRBJ1-6 .
TGCAGCGTCTCCGGGACATTCGAAACCACCTACGAGCAGTACTTC CSVSGTFETTYEQYF TRBV29-1 . 15 TRBJ2-7 .
TGTGCCAGCAGCGTAGGGGCTGAGAACGCTGAAGCTTTCTTT CASSVGAENAEAFF TRBV9 . 14 TRBJ1-1 .
TGCGCCAGCAGCCAAGCGGGACAGGGTGGGGAAAAACTGTTTTTT CASSQAGQGGEKLFF TRBV4-3 TRBD1 15 TRBJ1-4 .
TGTGCCAGCAGTCGGGACAGCGTCAATCAGCCCCAGCATTTT CASSRDSVNQPQHF TRBV6-5 TRBD1 14 TRBJ1-5 .
TGCAGCGTTGAATCAGGGGGTTTCACAGATACGCAGTATTTT CSVESGGFTDTQYF TRBV29-1 TRBD1 14 TRBJ2-3 .
TGCGCCAGCAGCCAAGATCGCAGATCTAACTATGGCTACACCTTC CASSQDRRSNYGYTF TRBV4-1 . 15 TRBJ1-2 .
TGTGCCAGCATCCCCCGGACAGGGGTTGACTATGGCTACACCTTC CASIPRTGVDYGYTF TRBV6-6 TRBD1 15 TRBJ1-2 .
TGTGCCAGCAAACAGGGACAGGAACCCTACAATGAGCAGTTCTTC CASKQGQEPYNEQFF TRBV6-5 TRBD1 15 TRBJ2-1 .
TGCGCCAGCAGCCAGTCCCGCGGGAGCTTCGAGACCCAGTACTTC CASSQSRGSFETQYF TRBV4-1 TRBD2 15 TRBJ2-5 once
TGTGCCAGCAGCTTACAGGGGACTAGCGGGACCTACGAGCAGTACTTC CASSLQGTSGTYEQYF TRBV5-6 TRBD2 16 TRBJ2-7 many
TGTGCTAGTGCCCGGGAAAGCCCCCTCCACTTT CASARESPLHF TRBV12-5 . 11 TRBJ1-6 .
TGTGCCAGCAGCCCTCGGAGCGAGCCAAATTCACCCCTCCACTTT CASSPRSEPNSPLHF TRBV7-2 . 15 TRBJ1-6 .
TGTGCCACCAGCAGAGAACAGGGGGACTATGGCTACACCTTC CATSREQGDYGYTF TRBV15 TRBD1 14 TRBJ1-2 .
TGTGCCAGCAGCAATTTGGGGCGCTATGGCTACACCTTC CASSNLGRYGYTF TRBV7-2 . 13 TRBJ1-2 .
TGTGCCAGCAGCCCGTTTAGCGGAAGCTCCTACGAGCAGTACTTC CASSPFSGSSYEQYF TRBV3-1/TRBV3-2 . 15 TRBJ2-7 .
TGCGCCAGCAGTGGACTAGACACAGATACGCAGTATTTT CASSGLDTDTQYF TRBV10-1 . 13 TRBJ2-3 once
TGTGCCAGCAAGCGGGGCGACCATCCGGCGGCTTTCTTT CASKRGDHPAAFF TRBV25-1 . 13 TRBJ1-1 .
TGTGCCAGCAGTTTAGGTAGAACCTACGAGCAGTACTTC CASSLGRTYEQYF TRBV27 . 13 TRBJ2-7 .
TGCGCCAGCAGCAGCCGGGACAGGGATCGTCGGACTGAAGCTTTCTTT CASSSRDRDRRTEAFF TRBV5-1 TRBD1 16 TRBJ1-1 .
TGTGCCAGCAGTGAAGTTTGGCAGGCATCCTACGAGCAGTACTTC CASSEVWQASYEQYF TRBV6-1 . 15 TRBJ2-7 few
TGCGCCAGCAGCCAGTTAGCGTCGAGCTCCTACAATGAGCAGTTCTTC CASSQLASSSYNEQFF TRBV4-1 . 16 TRBJ2-1 .
TGTGCCACCAGTGGCAAAATGGGGGGCTCCTACAATGAGCAGTTCTTC CATSGKMGGSYNEQFF TRBV24-1 . 16 TRBJ2-1 few
TGCGCCAGCAGCCAAGCCAAGCCTAGATCGAACACCGGGGAGCTGTTTTTT CASSQAKPRSNTGELFF TRBV4-3 . 17 TRBJ2-2 .
TGTGCCAGCACTTTCAGACAGGCCAATCAGCCCCAGCATTTT CASTFRQANQPQHF TRBV6-6 . 14 TRBJ1-5 few
TGTGCCAGTAGTAGAGGACAGGACTACACTGAAGCTTTCTTT CASSRGQDYTEAFF TRBV19 TRBD1 14 TRBJ1-1 .
TGCGCCAGCAGCCTCACCGCAGGGGGCATCTATGGCTACACCTTC CASSLTAGGIYGYTF TRBV4-3 TRBD1 15 TRBJ1-2 .
TGTGCCAGCAGCCAACCTCACAGGGGCAAAAACATTCAGTACTTC CASSQPHRGKNIQYF TRBV3-1/TRBV3-2 TRBD1 15 TRBJ2-4 .
TGTGCCAGCAGTTTGGGAGGGGCTGGGGCTTTCTTT CASSLGGAGAFF TRBV27 . 12 TRBJ1-1 .
TGTGCCAGCAGATCAACCGCAGGGACAGGGGGCATTAGGAATCAGCCCCAGCATTTT CASRSTAGTGGIRNQPQHF TRBV27 TRBD1 19 TRBJ1-5 .